Listed here are 30 T cell receptor beta chains from one sample, sequenced in a study of CD4 T cells in relation to SARS-CoV-2 and coronaviruses. Unexposed donor CD4+ T cells date from about 2011-2019, before the COVID-19 pandemic. The cells were cultured for under 13 days before CD4+ T cells were isolated. Produced via immunoSEQ multiplex PCR; TCRdb's table is partial and in-frame only. The profile covers tens of thousands of clones, with over 60% appearing a single time and about a fifth taken by the ten largest. No antigens are known for them. The sequencing sample was made of CD4+ T cells from PBMCs, cultured in vitro. The receptors here all came from a human donor in good health.

The chain carries TRBV5-4 and TRBJ2-1, with 7 bases identical to TRBD2. The length of the CDR3 is 14 residues. Germline V gives CDR1 SGHNT, CDR2 YYREEE (reference sequence). The V segment lost 4 bases and the J segment 6 bases; nucleotides outside the gene matches: 7. The CDR3 DNA is TGTGCCAGCAGCGGCGGGCGGGAGCGCAATGAGCAGTTCTTC. Protein product: CASSGGRERNEQFF.

The chain links TRBV4-3 to TRBJ2-7; D may correspond to TRBD1 or TRBD2 (5 bases each). V was shortened by 3 bases and J by 5 bases, with 17 bases between the two germline ends. Germline CDR1 and CDR2: LGHNA and YSLEER. This CDR3 contains 15 residues. CDR3 amino acids: CASSHLKGQEDEQYF. As DNA, the CDR3 is TGCGCCAGCAGCCATCTTAAGGGGCAGGAGGACGAGCAGTACTTC.

This clone was counted a few times. The chain combines TRBV14 with TRBJ2-7; D is unresolved. The V and J ends lost 1 base and 0 bases respectively, with 1 base between them. CDR1 is SGHDN and CDR2 is FVKESK in the germline V gene. The CDR3 has 12 amino acids. The CDR3 region is CASSQVSYEQYF. Written as DNA, the CDR3 is TGTGCCAGCAGCCAAGTCTCCTACGAGCAGTACTTC.

This clone occurred a few times. The V and J genes are TRBV10-3 and TRBJ1-1; D ambiguous. Trimming shortened V by 6 bases and J by 1 base, and 3 bases separated the two germline ends. The CDR3 is made up of 11 amino acids. CDR1 and CDR2 (germline): ENHRY, SYGVKD. This CDR3 is CAIRGNTEAFF. CDR3 sequence (DNA): TGTGCCATCAGGGGGAACACTGAAGCTTTCTTT.

The chain joins TRBV9 to TRBJ2-3; 7 bases line up with TRBD2. CDR3 size: 13 residues. Germline V CDR1 and CDR2: SGDLS, YYNGEE. J lost 5 bases, V lost 0 bases, and 0 bases had no gene match. CDR3 coding DNA: TGTGCCAGCAGCGTAGGGGAGGGAGATACGCAGTATTTT. This sequence encodes CASSVGEGDTQYF.

The sample holds one count of this clone. The rearrangement uses TRBV11-3 and TRBJ2-5, with D possibly being TRBD2 (6 bases). CDR3 length equals 15 residues. V was clipped by 1 base and J by 5 bases, with 14 bases between them. Germline values: CDR1 SGHNT, CDR2 YENEEA. The CDR3 DNA sequence: TGTGCCAGCAGCTTAGGCCCCTCGGGAGTGGAGACCCAGTACTTC. It is translated as CASSLGPSGVETQYF. Complete variable domain (other parts from reference TRBV11-3 and TRBJ2-5): EAGVVQSPRYKIIEKKQPVAFWCNPISGHNTLYWYLQNLGQGPELLIRYENEEAVDDSQLPKDRFSAERLKGVDSTLKIQPAELGDSAVYLCASSLGPSGVETQYFGPGTRLLVL.

This clone showed up just a few times. V usage is TRBV7-9 and J usage is TRBJ2-7; D remains ambiguous. Trimming removed 5 bases from V and 6 bases from J, with 11 bases in between. CDR3 length: 12 residues. Germline-derived CDR1 and CDR2 are SEHNR and FQNEAQ (reference sequence). The CDR3 loop is CASSVDTGEQYF. CDR3 sequence (DNA): TGTGCCAGCAGCGTGGATACGGGCGAGCAGTACTTC.

The chain links TRBV11-2 to TRBJ1-3; tentative D call: TRBD1 (5 bases). CDR3 size: 17 residues. Trimming shortened V by 5 bases and J by 7 bases, and 24 bases separated the two germline ends. Germline V CDR1 and CDR2: SGHAT, FQNNGV. CDR3 in amino acids: CASSLPRGGSTLNTIYF. For the CDR3, the DNA is TGTGCCAGCAGCCTCCCCCGGGGGGGGAGTACGTTGAACACCATATATTTT.

This chain connects TRBV29-1 to TRBJ2-3; 7 bases match TRBD2. Germline V gene data show CDR1 as SQVTM and CDR2 as ANQGSEA. This CDR3 contains 14 residues. Losses at the gene ends were 4 bases for V and 0 bases for J; bases not matched to a gene: 4. The CDR3 nucleotides are TGCAGCGTTGGCAATAGCGGGAGCACAGATACGCAGTATTTT. Its translation: CSVGNSGSTDTQYF.

V and J are TRBV7-2 and TRBJ2-5, with TRBD2 matching 7 bases. The V and J ends lost 0 bases and 5 bases, in that order; junction bases with no gene match: 15. Looked up from germline, CDR1 is SGHTA and CDR2 is FQGNSA. The CDR3 runs to 18 residues. CDR3 protein: CASSLASLGGRAGETQYF. The CDR3 region has the DNA TGTGCCAGCAGCTTAGCGAGCCTGGGTGGGAGGGCCGGGGAGACCCAGTACTTC.

The V and J genes are TRBV3-1 (or the pseudogene TRBV3-2) and TRBJ1-2, with D unclear. In germline, CDR1 is LGHDT, CDR2 YNNKEL (reference sequence). With 4 bases removed from V and 7 bases from J, the gap between germline ends came to 22 bases. There are 16 residues in the CDR3. CDR3 sequence reads: CASSLRSVGIAAGYTF. CDR3 sequence (DNA): TGTGCCAGCAGCCTGAGGTCGGTAGGGATTGCGGCTGGCTACACCTTC.

The J gene is TRBJ2-1, the V gene TRBV5-1, with 14 bases fitting TRBD2. V gave up 4 bases and J gave up 1 base; unmatched junction bases: 10. The CDR3 is made up of 19 amino acids. Germline V CDR1 and CDR2: SGHRS, YFSETQ. The CDR3 spells CASSRGGLAGVGSYNEQFF. CDR3 DNA: TGCGCCAGCAGCCGGGGGGGACTAGCGGGAGTGGGGTCCTACAATGAGCAGTTCTTC.

The rearrangement links TRBV29-1 to TRBJ2-3, with D maybe TRBD2 (5 bases). Germline lookup yields CDR1 SQVTM and CDR2 ANQGSEA. Trimming cost V 7 bases and J 7 bases, with 12 bases left between them. This CDR3 region has 11 residues. CDR3 nucleotides: TGCAGCGCTGGACTCCTGAATACGCAGTATTTT. Its protein is CSAGLLNTQYF.

This chain links TRBV6-6 with TRBJ2-1; 11 bases fit TRBD1. Trimming took 8 bases from V and 6 from J; bases not matched to a gene: 9. There are 15 residues in the CDR3. Per the germline V gene, CDR1 is MNHNY and CDR2 is SVGAGI (reference sequence). The CDR3 DNA sequence: TGTGCCAGCTCAACCGGGACAGGGGGACCCAATGAGCAGTTCTTC. Amino acid sequence: CASSTGTGGPNEQFF.

This chain connects TRBV2 to TRBJ1-2; D is perhaps TRBD1 (6 bases). V lost 4 bases, J lost 5 bases, and 14 bases lay in between. Germline V lookup: CDR1 SNHLY, CDR2 FYNNEI. This CDR3 region has 14 residues. The CDR3 here is CASSVVQGRYGYTF. Written as DNA, the CDR3 is TGTGCCAGCAGTGTCGTTCAGGGGCGGTATGGCTACACCTTC.

The V and J genes are TRBV11-3 and TRBJ1-1; possible D gene TRBD1, 6 bases. Deletions cut 4 bases from V and 5 bases from J, with 11 bases between. This CDR3 has 13 residues. Per germline, CDR1 SGHNT and CDR2 YENEEA. DNA of the CDR3: TGTGCCAGCAGCTATAGGGGGGAAACTGAAGCTTTCTTT. It encodes CASSYRGETEAFF.

The chain is built from TRBV5-1 and TRBJ2-1; D possibly uses TRBD1 or TRBD2 (6 bases each). The CDR3 is 14 amino acids. V lost 0 bases, J lost 9 bases, and 13 bases lay in between. Germline CDR1 and CDR2: SGHRS and YFSETQ. The CDR3 DNA follows: TGCGCCAGCAGCTTGGTCCGGGGGCGGGTTGAGCAGTTCTTC. Translated: CASSLVRGRVEQFF.

This clone was seen more than once but under ten times. The chain uses TRBV9 and TRBJ2-2, with 7 positions matching TRBD2. Germline trimming cut 2 bases from V and 7 bases from J; bases unmatched to any gene: 8. The CDR3 sequence is 15 residues long. Germline assignment: CDR1 SGDLS and CDR2 YYNGEE. The CDR3 sequence: CASSVRLGEGGELFF. The DNA of the CDR3 is TGTGCCAGCAGCGTCCGACTAGGGGAGGGCGGGGAGCTGTTTTTT.

This chain joins TRBV29-1 and TRBJ1-1; a weak D match, TRBD1 (5 bases). CDR3 length: 13 residues. CDR1 and CDR2 from the germline V gene are SQVTM and ANQGSEA. V was pared by 6 bases and J by 3 bases, with 14 bases between. The DNA for the CDR3 is TGCAGCGTATCCCAGGGCGGGGACACTGAAGCTTTCTTT. Protein: CSVSQGGDTEAFF.

This clone was observed once. The CDR3, as DNA: TGTGCCAGCACTAAGGGGCGCAACACTGAAGCTTTCTTT. Its protein product is CASTKGRNTEAFF. The chain joins TRBV27 to TRBJ1-1; perhaps TRBD1 as D (5 bases). The CDR3 contains 13 residues. Trimming removed 7 bases at V and 2 bases at J, with 11 bases between. CDR1 is MNHEY and CDR2 is SMNVEV in the germline V gene (reference sequence).

The chain carries TRBV12-3 or TRBV12-4 and TRBJ2-7; D gene ambiguous. The CDR3 runs to 13 residues. V dropped 5 bases and J dropped 1 base, with 9 bases sitting between them. CDR3 nucleotides: TGTGCCAGCAGTATCTGGCCTTCCTACGAGCAGTACTTC. As protein: CASSIWPSYEQYF.

The chain carries TRBV6-2 or TRBV6-3 and TRBJ2-7; D gene unclear. Trimming left V 4 bases short and J 1 base short, with 8 bases between. CDR1 and CDR2 from the germline V gene are MNHEY and SVGEGT. The CDR3 is made up of 13 amino acids. CDR3: CASSWQASYEQYF. The CDR3 DNA reads TGTGCCAGCAGTTGGCAGGCATCCTACGAGCAGTACTTC.

In its sample, this clone was seen once. The chain links TRBV4-3 to TRBJ2-1, with 10 bases lining up with TRBD2. The J segment lost 8 bases and the V segment lost 0 bases, leaving 7 bases of the junction unmatched. Germline V gives CDR1 LGHNA, CDR2 YSLEER. The CDR3 totals 16 residues. The CDR3 is CASSQEPSGRGDEQFF. The CDR3 nucleotides are TGCGCCAGCAGCCAAGAACCTAGCGGGAGAGGTGATGAGCAGTTCTTC.

V usage is TRBV19 and J usage is TRBJ1-6, with D possibly matching TRBD1 (5 bases). V was clipped by 9 bases and J by 3 bases, with 12 bases between them. CDR3 length equals 14 residues. Germline CDR1 and CDR2: LNHDA and SQIVND (reference sequence). The CDR3 is CASRDGDYNSPLHF. The CDR3 DNA reads as TGTGCCAGCCGGGACGGAGACTATAATTCACCCCTCCACTTT.

The chain recombines TRBV9 with TRBJ1-6, with D hard to call. The germline V gene has CDR1 SGDLS and CDR2 YYNGEE. V lost 4 bases and J 10 bases, leaving 15 bases between the germline ends. The CDR3 extends over 14 amino acids. The CDR3 DNA reads TGTGCCAGCAGCAAGACCTTAGGAGAGTCACCCCTCCACTTT. It is translated as CASSKTLGESPLHF.

This clone was seen only a few times. V and J are TRBV6-5 and TRBJ2-1; maybe TRBD1 (7 bases). V lost 6 bases and J lost 10, with 16 bases in between. The CDR3 consists of 13 residues. CDR1 is MNHEY, CDR2 SVGAGI, per germline. The CDR3 sequence: CASRAGGPGEQFF. CDR3 nucleotide sequence: TGTGCCAGCAGGGCAGGGGGGCCGGGGGAGCAGTTCTTC.

The chain combines TRBV10-1 with TRBJ2-5; D could derive from TRBD1 or TRBD2 (5 bases each). Germline V CDR1 and CDR2: WNHNN, SYGVQD (reference sequence). The CDR3 is 13 amino acids. V shed 0 bases and J shed 6 bases, with 8 bases lying between them. The CDR3 DNA follows: TGCGCCAGCAGTGAGTCAAGGGACCAGACCCAGTACTTC. Amino acids: CASSESRDQTQYF.

The chain links TRBV25-1 to TRBJ2-1, with D possibly being TRBD2 (6 bases). Germline CDR1 reads MGHDK; CDR2 reads SYGVNS. The V and J ends lost 1 base and 1 base respectively, with 11 bases between them. The CDR3 extends over 16 amino acids. This CDR3 reads CASSEFGGISYNEQFF. CDR3 coding DNA: TGTGCCAGCAGTGAATTCGGCGGGATATCCTACAATGAGCAGTTCTTC.

This chain joins TRBV7-9 and TRBJ2-5; TRBD2 matches 10 bases. Germline V lookup: CDR1 SEHNR, CDR2 FQNEAQ (reference sequence). V lost 9 bases and J lost 2; bases outside the gene matches: 3. This CDR3 spans 13 amino acids. The CDR3 coding sequence is TGTGCCAGTAGCGGGAGGAAACAAGAGACCCAGTACTTC. This encodes CASSGRKQETQYF. The full variable domain, in which reference TRBV7-9 and TRBJ2-5 provide the parts outside the CDR3, is DTGVSQNPRHKITKRGQNVTFRCDPISEHNRLYWYRQTLGQGPEFLTYFQNEAQLEKSRLLSDRFSAERPKGSFSTLEIQRTEQGDSAMYLCASSGRKQETQYFGPGTRLLVL.

This chain links TRBV4-1 with TRBJ1-2; no firm D call. Trimming pared 0 bases from V and 8 bases from J, leaving 16 bases between. Looked up from germline, CDR1 is MGHRA and CDR2 is YSYEKL. The CDR3 totals 15 residues. The CDR3: CASSQDLGLSSGYTF. In DNA form, the CDR3 reads TGCGCCAGCAGCCAAGATCTAGGCCTATCTAGCGGCTACACCTTC.